The sequence of this TCR beta chain was determined in a study of cytomegalovirus exposure and HLA in healthy donors. Findings and caveats of the study: Across donors, presence/absence analyses took sequencing depth to be roughly uniform. Later analysis reportedly placed an Asian-associated ancestry cluster below the approximately 730-donor mean in N-insertions. Researchers catalogued approximately 170 TCR beta chains as cytomegalovirus-associated.

Points on this clone: The antigen remains undetermined.

The CDR3 spans 12 residues. Germline values: CDR1 SGDLS, CDR2 YYNGEE. Deletions cut 4 bases from V and 4 bases from J, with 8 bases between. Primers included in the PCR were 60 Vbeta and 13 Jbeta primers. The method was immunoSEQ multiplex PCR; TCRdb's version includes in-frame clones alone and lacks a portion of them. The table lists 150,000 or so clones, about two thirds of them singletons, with about 9.4% in the top ten. The rearrangement uses TRBV9 and TRBJ1-1, with D unclear. The source material was PBMCs. The receptor comes from a man aged 30-40 years in good health and CMV-seropositive. CDR3 in DNA: TGTGCCAGCAGCAAATACGGCACTGAAGCTTTCTTT. As protein: CASSKYGTEAFF.